This T cell receptor beta chain was captured in a study of T cells in localized non-small cell lung cancer. This CDR3 spans 17 amino acids. Trimming cost V 3 bases and J 3 bases; bases outside gene matches: 11. CDR1 and CDR2 from the germline V gene are SGHDT and YYEEEE. This table comes from immunoSEQ multiplex PCR, and its TCRdb copy is limited to in-frame clones, with some not included. There are 60,000 to 75,000 clones in the sample; around four fifths occur only once, and about 14% lies in the top ten. The source of this sequence is a female donor of 60 years or more with stage I lung adenocarcinoma. The rearrangement uses TRBV5-6 and TRBJ2-3; 9 nucleotides agree with TRBD2. The sample was peripheral blood, taken before any cancer treatment. CDR3 residues: CASSSRASSGKTDTQYF. The CDR3 DNA follows: TGTGCCAGCAGCTCCCGCGCCTCTAGCGGGAAAACAGATACGCAGTATTTT.